One and the same sample provided the 3 T cell receptor beta chains below, sequenced in a study of CD8 T cells in ankylosing spondylitis. Study findings and constraints: In ankylosing spondylitis blood, a motif of several highly homologous TCR beta variants appeared characteristic.

TCRdb reprocessed the 5' RACE reads via MiXCR and lists one record per CDR3 protein. The sample includes 400,000 or so distinct CDR3 sequences, roughly 26% of them seen just once. These receptors lack a known antigen. The specimen sequenced was blood, either unsorted or a sorted T cell fraction (not recorded which). These TCRs come from a male donor with ankylosing spondylitis.

V is TRBV12-3 or TRBV12-4 and J is TRBJ1-2; D not certain. The CDR3 length is 13 residues. The V end was cut by 3 bases, the J end by 7 bases, with 12 bases between. DNA for the CDR3: TGTGCCAGCAGTTTGGGTCCGGGGTTTGGCTACACCTTC. This codes for CASSLGPGFGYTF.

This clonotype was seen ten or more times. This chain uses TRBV12-3 or TRBV12-4 with TRBJ2-2; TRBD2 is a possible D gene (6 bases). The V gene lost 6 bases and the J gene lost 5 bases, with 13 bases spanning the gap. CDR3 size: 14 residues. This CDR3 is CASSSAGRTGELFF. In DNA form, the CDR3 reads TGTGCCAGCAGCTCCGCGGGGCGTACCGGGGAGCTGTTTTTT.

This sequence joins TRBV2 and TRBJ2-2; D is unresolved. Germline V gives CDR1 SNHLY, CDR2 FYNNEI. The CDR3 is 12 amino acids. V was clipped by 5 bases and J by 8 bases, with 9 bases between them. CDR3 region: CASSYRIGELFF. The DNA for the CDR3 is TGTGCCAGCAGTTATAGGATTGGGGAGCTGTTTTTT.